A selection of T cell receptor beta chains follows, all from one sample in a study of shared clonotypes between healthy human individuals. Data came from immunoSEQ multiplex PCR; TCRdb stores just in-frame clones and leaves some out. The sample has some 2 million clones, less than 95% seen once. The specimen sequenced was naive CD8+ T cells sorted from blood. These TCRs come from a man younger than 35 in good health. CDR3s leave out the opening cysteine and the closing phenylalanine or tryptophan.

CDR3aa,v_gene,len,j_gene
ASSLAVSGDWETQY,TRBV7-2,14,TRBJ2-5
ASSSGTSGIHEQY,TRBV5-8,13,TRBJ2-7
ASSWVGANVLT,TRBV27,11,TRBJ2-6
ASSLEPGRLTDTQY,TRBV7-2,14,TRBJ2-3
ASSPGMQETQY,TRBV28,11,TRBJ2-5
ASSHRGQGVGAF,TRBV27,12,TRBJ1-1
ASTLGDTQY,TRBV6-5,9,TRBJ2-3
ASRVGASESYEQY,TRBV5-1,13,TRBJ2-7
ASSLEAGTYEQY,TRBV11-2,12,TRBJ2-7
ASKKEGGTEAF,TRBV27,11,TRBJ1-1
AGTENTEAF,TRBV30,9,TRBJ1-1
ASSPGGGGDTQY,TRBV7-3,12,TRBJ2-3
ASSVAVGSTEAF,TRBV9,12,TRBJ1-1
ASSSDRGNEQF,TRBV14,11,TRBJ2-1
ANQWFGRSTDTQY,TRBV7-2,13,TRBJ2-3
ASSSLSTYEQY,TRBV5-4,11,TRBJ2-7
ASSQDSAWGEGYEQY,TRBV4-1,15,TRBJ2-7
ASRSGDSYEQY,TRBV5-1,11,TRBJ2-7
SAAHYGGYT,TRBV20-1,9,TRBJ1-2
ASSISPGYYGYT,TRBV27,12,TRBJ1-2
ASSSRVDGYT,TRBV6-5,10,TRBJ1-2
ASSLESGQGHYGYT,TRBV5-5,14,TRBJ1-2
ASSLLAEGSDTQY,TRBV28,13,TRBJ2-3
AWSTHEVAYGELF,TRBV30,13,TRBJ2-2
ASSEGIWTGPNTGELF,TRBV2,16,TRBJ2-2
ATSREDAYEQY,TRBV15,11,TRBJ2-7
ASRPTGGGAWDTQY,TRBV4-2,14,TRBJ2-3
ASSPEQGAGYEQY,TRBV18,13,TRBJ2-7
ASSPRDRALYEQY,TRBV28,13,TRBJ2-7
ASSFGPAWYEQY,TRBV5-1,12,TRBJ2-7
ASSAGGNAYNEQF,TRBV9,13,TRBJ2-1
ASSVDETQY,TRBV9,9,TRBJ2-5
ASRPGAADTQY,TRBV11-1,11,TRBJ2-3
ASSVKNGRSTDTQY,TRBV9,14,TRBJ2-3
ASSLFRGVSTEAF,TRBV28,13,TRBJ1-1
ASSPSRQGVLDQPQH,TRBV28,15,TRBJ1-5
ASSTPLVADTQY,TRBV7-9,12,TRBJ2-3
ASSLAGSFGEQY,TRBV5-6,12,TRBJ2-7
ASSYGGGLSHYGYT,TRBV6-5,14,TRBJ1-2
RAGEGNTQY,TRBV20-1,9,TRBJ2-3
ASGPTSGGADEQY,TRBV7-9,13,TRBJ2-7
ASSLGSGTKNIQY,TRBV11-2,13,TRBJ2-4